The clone carrying this T cell receptor beta chain was seen at least ten times. Its antigen is still unknown. The source of the sample is a study of T cell repertoires in cytomegalovirus infection. The overall study: Evidence of both CMV infection and a matching HLA type came from public TCR beta signatures.

TCRdb re-called the reads through MiXCR, storing one row per CDR3 protein. The sample has hundreds of thousands of distinct CDR3 sequences, 30% to 40% seen once. Study results and limitations: In two of eight donors, the top clonotype was HLA-C-restricted CMV-specific.

The sequence was obtained from a human donor in good health (CMV status not recorded). Some clones in this sample may be carry-over from other donors' samples. The sequencing used cultured PBMCs, collected from culture after CMV antigen stimulation.

CDR3 region: CASSPRSNTGELFF. CDR3 nucleotide sequence: TGTGCCAGCAGCCCCAGATCGAACACCGGGGAGCTGTTTTTT. V usage is TRBV7-2 and J usage is TRBJ2-2; D call uncertain. V lost 5 bases to trimming and J lost 0 bases, with 7 bases between them. Germline values: CDR1 SGHTA, CDR2 FQGNSA. The CDR3 covers 14 residues.